Here is one T cell receptor (beta chain) with its context. Its target is not known. One entry per CDR3 protein results from TCRdb running MiXCR on the RT-PCR reads. Here the sample spans hundreds of thousands of distinct CDR3 sequences, 14% being singletons. V lost 7 bases, J lost 7 bases, and 7 bases stayed unmatched. The CDR3 loop spans 13 amino acids. The germline V gene encodes CDR1 SQVTM and CDR2 ANQGSEA. The data derive from a study of response to subunit inactivated influenza vaccine. Study-wide points: Each seasonal flu vaccination may recruit only limited new T cells, authors suggested.

This receptor was taken from a man aged 50-59 years who received an inactivated influenza vaccine. The chain has TRBV29-1 and TRBJ2-1, with 10 positions matching TRBD2. Sequencing used PBMCs from blood, obtained roughly 15 days before vaccination. In DNA form, the CDR3 reads TGCAGCGGAGGACTAGCGGCCCCGAATGAGCAGTTCTTC. It is translated as CSGGLAAPNEQFF.